A selection of T cell receptor beta chains follows, all from one sample in a study of blood T cell repertoires in COVID-19. Libraries were prepared by immunoSEQ multiplex PCR; TCRdb keeps only in-frame clonotypes and omits some of them. This sample has around 30,000 clones; roughly nine tenths occur once, and the top ten carry about 8%. Sequenced input: peripheral blood. The origin of the receptors is a man between 65 and 85 years old with active or convalescent COVID-19. Both conserved end residues are part of each CDR3. D genes are given only for firm matches. Clone size is stated in some rows and not others, as once, few, many or a class when expanded.

J gene: TRBJ1-1
clone size: NA
V gene: TRBV3-1/TRBV3-2
D gene: TRBD1
CDR3 protein: CASSDDRGNTEAFF
CDR3 DNA: TGTGCCAGCAGTGACGACAGGGGGAACACTGAAGCTTTCTTT

J gene: TRBJ1-6
clone size: medium-sized
V gene: TRBV5-6
D gene: NA
CDR3 protein: CASSLWRKSSYNSPLHF
CDR3 DNA: TGTGCCAGCAGCTTGTGGCGGAAAAGCTCCTATAATTCACCCCTCCACTTT

J gene: TRBJ1-6
clone size: NA
V gene: TRBV18
D gene: NA
CDR3 protein: CASSPPRGNNSPLHF
CDR3 DNA: TGTGCCAGCTCACCACCTAGGGGCAACAATTCACCCCTCCACTTT

J gene: TRBJ1-2
clone size: NA
V gene: TRBV5-1
D gene: NA
CDR3 protein: CASSSETGRVFGGYTF
CDR3 DNA: TGCGCCAGCAGCTCCGAGACAGGTCGGGTATTTGGTGGCTACACCTTC

J gene: TRBJ2-2
clone size: NA
V gene: TRBV10-3
D gene: NA
CDR3 protein: CATQAQTQNTGELFF
CDR3 DNA: TGTGCCACCCAGGCCCAAACACAAAACACCGGGGAGCTGTTTTTT

J gene: TRBJ1-4
clone size: hyperexpanded
V gene: TRBV5-4
D gene: NA
CDR3 protein: CASSLGDSPGKLFF
CDR3 DNA: TGTGCCAGCAGCTTGGGCGACTCGCCTGGGAAACTGTTTTTT

J gene: TRBJ1-5
clone size: once
V gene: TRBV7-7
D gene: NA
CDR3 protein: CASSLAFVRSGSQPQHF
CDR3 DNA: TGTGCTAGCAGCTTAGCATTTGTGAGATCGGGGTCTCAGCCCCAGCATTTT

J gene: TRBJ1-6
clone size: NA
V gene: TRBV20-1
D gene: NA
CDR3 protein: CSASYIEALHF
CDR3 DNA: TGCAGTGCTAGTTACATTGAGGCCCTCCACTTT

J gene: TRBJ1-2
clone size: NA
V gene: TRBV6-5
D gene: TRBD1
CDR3 protein: CASRPTGDGYGYTF
CDR3 DNA: TGTGCCAGCAGACCGACAGGGGATGGCTATGGCTACACCTTC

J gene: TRBJ1-1
clone size: few
V gene: TRBV11-2
D gene: TRBD1
CDR3 protein: CASSLQGMNTEAFF
CDR3 DNA: TGTGCCAGCAGTTTACAGGGGATGAACACTGAAGCTTTCTTT